Presented here are 8 T cell receptor beta chains from one specimen sequenced in a study of brain T cells in children with intractable seizures. TCRdb keeps only in-frame clones here, not all; method: immunoSEQ multiplex PCR. The data hold tens of thousands of clones, with 95% to 96% observed a single time. The sample consisted of peripheral blood, taken at surgery. These receptors came from a boy under three years old with focal cortical dysplasia and intractable seizures.

The CDR3 protein is CASSLLSAEAFF. The CDR3 DNA sequence: TGTGCCAGCAGCCTCCTTAGCGCTGAAGCTTTCTTT. The V and J genes are TRBV28 and TRBJ1-1, with D uncertain. V was shortened by 6 bases and J by 6 bases, with 11 bases between the two germline ends. The CDR3 is made up of 12 amino acids. Germline loops: CDR1 MDHEN, CDR2 SYDVKM.

The chain carries TRBV20-1 and TRBJ1-5; D is perhaps TRBD1 (5 bases). This CDR3 comprises 16 residues. V lost 3 bases, J lost 4 bases, and 19 bases lay in between. Germline V gives CDR1 DFQATT, CDR2 SNEGSKA (reference sequence). The CDR3 is CSASSTQGRVNQPQHF. CDR3 DNA: TGCAGTGCTAGTTCAACTCAGGGAAGGGTAAATCAGCCCCAGCATTTT.

The V and J genes are TRBV2 and TRBJ2-3; 7 bases fit TRBD2. CDR1 is SNHLY and CDR2 is FYNNEI in the germline V gene. The CDR3 extends over 14 amino acids. V shed 7 bases and J 3 bases; nucleotides not matched to a gene: 7. The CDR3 reads CASTGEGRTDTQYF. Here the CDR3 DNA reads TGTGCCAGCACCGGGGAGGGCCGTACAGATACGCAGTATTTT.

This chain joins TRBV7-9 and TRBJ1-5, with D possibly TRBD1 on 6 matching bases. Per the germline V gene, CDR1 is SEHNR and CDR2 is FQNEAQ (reference sequence). The length of the CDR3 is 14 residues. V lost 1 base and J 9 bases, leaving 13 bases between the germline ends. CDR3 DNA: TGTGCCAGCAGCTTAGGGCAGGGGTGGGGGCCCCAGCATTTT. Residues: CASSLGQGWGPQHF.

The chain combines TRBV6-5 with TRBJ2-3; D is perhaps TRBD1 (8 bases). Germline CDR1 and CDR2: MNHEY and SVGAGI. V lost 2 bases and J 1 base, leaving 13 bases between the germline ends. This CDR3 has 16 amino acids. The CDR3 coding sequence is TGTGCCAGCAGTTACCCAGCGGGACAGGGCACAGATACGCAGTATTTT. Translation: CASSYPAGQGTDTQYF.

The chain combines TRBV5-1 with TRBJ2-1; unclear D gene. This CDR3 is built from 16 residues. V was cut by 6 bases and J by 0 bases, with 16 bases left in between. In germline, CDR1 is SGHRS, CDR2 YFSETQ. CDR3 DNA sequence: TGCGCCAGCACCAAAGCCATTCTAAGCTCCTACAATGAGCAGTTCTTC. Protein product: CASTKAILSSYNEQFF.

This clone was seen once. V gene TRBV19 combines with J gene TRBJ2-3; D is undetermined. Germline V gives CDR1 LNHDA, CDR2 SQIVND (reference sequence). This CDR3 is 15 amino acids long. The V and J ends lost 5 bases and 2 bases respectively, with 14 bases between them. As DNA, the CDR3 is TGTGCCAGTAGTGGCCGACTGGCTAACACAGATACGCAGTATTTT. Amino acid sequence: CASSGRLANTDTQYF.

V and J are TRBV24-1 and TRBJ2-5; 8 nucleotides line up with TRBD1. This CDR3 contains 15 residues. J gave up 5 bases and V 1 base, and 5 bases lay outside the gene matches. The germline V gene has CDR1 KGHDR and CDR2 SFDVKD. CDR3 sequence reads: CATSDFSGGRETQYF. Here the CDR3 DNA reads TGTGCCACCAGTGATTTTTCAGGGGGCAGGGAGACCCAGTACTTC.